One sample yielded the 8 T cell receptor beta chains listed below, sequenced in a study of radiotherapy plus CTLA-4 blockade in lung cancer. The data were produced by immunoSEQ multiplex PCR, yet TCRdb's version contains in-frame clones alone and is incomplete. The sample lists about 88,000 clones; more than 70% were seen once. The sample was peripheral blood, taken from a patient treated with radiotherapy plus ipilimumab. Receptors originate from a human donor with non-small cell lung cancer that progressed on radiotherapy plus ipilimumab.

The chain carries TRBV28 and TRBJ1-1; D remains unclear. Germline CDR1 MDHEN, CDR2 SYDVKM. V was shortened by 6 bases and J by 0 bases, with 20 bases between the two germline ends. The CDR3 extends over 17 amino acids. The CDR3 sequence: CASSPFDRKGLNTEAFF. As DNA, the CDR3 is TGTGCCAGCAGCCCGTTTGACCGGAAAGGGCTGAACACTGAAGCTTTCTTT. Looking up the rest from reference TRBV28 and TRBJ1-1 gives the full variable domain: DVKVTQSSRYLVKRTGEKVFLECVQDMDHENMFWYRQDPGLGLRLIYFSYDVKMKEKGDIPEGYSVSREKKERFSLILESASTNQTSMYLCASSPFDRKGLNTEAFFGQGTRLTVV.

The chain joins TRBV7-9 to TRBJ2-1, with D possibly being TRBD2 (5 bases). The CDR3 contains 13 residues. Per the germline V gene, CDR1 is SEHNR and CDR2 is FQNEAQ (reference sequence). V lost 8 bases, J lost 6 bases, and 14 bases lay in between. The CDR3 region has the DNA TGTGCCAGCCTAGGAAGACGGGGCAATGAGCAGTTCTTC. Translating it yields CASLGRRGNEQFF.

This chain connects TRBV7-8 to TRBJ2-2, with TRBD1 as a possible D gene (5 bases). The length of the CDR3 is 15 residues. Trimming removed 4 bases from V and 0 bases from J, with 9 bases in between. Germline V lookup: CDR1 SGHVS, CDR2 FQNEAQ. DNA for the CDR3: TGTGCCAGCAGCTCCACAGGTGCGAACACCGGGGAGCTGTTTTTT. It codes for CASSSTGANTGELFF.

The chain carries TRBV19 and TRBJ2-7; 7 nucleotides line up with TRBD1. The CDR3 consists of 19 residues. Germline-derived CDR1 and CDR2 are LNHDA and SQIVND (reference sequence). Unmatched junction bases numbered 19, after V lost 4 bases and J lost 1 base. CDR3 sequence: CASSKYRGLGGPPSYEQYF. CDR3 DNA sequence: TGTGCCAGTAGTAAGTACAGGGGCTTAGGCGGGCCACCTTCCTACGAGCAGTACTTC.

The V gene is TRBV19, the J gene TRBJ1-1; D ambiguous. Germline assignment: CDR1 LNHDA and CDR2 SQIVND (reference sequence). V lost 3 bases, J lost 0 bases, and 14 bases lay in between. The CDR3 runs to 16 residues. In DNA form, the CDR3 reads TGTGCCAGTAGTATGTTTCTTCGAAGTCTGAACACTGAAGCTTTCTTT. Translating it yields CASSMFLRSLNTEAFF.

This clone was observed once. The chain has TRBV18 and TRBJ1-2; D is ambiguous. The germline gives CDR1 KGHSH, CDR2 LQKENI. V shed 2 bases and J shed 4 bases, with 14 bases lying between them. The CDR3 loop spans 15 amino acids. The DNA of the CDR3 is TGTGCCAGCTCACCAGGGTTGGCCGGAGGCTATGGCTACACCTTC. Translation: CASSPGLAGGYGYTF.

The chain is built from TRBV11-2 and TRBJ1-3; D uncertain. The CDR3 runs 14 residues. Germline lookup yields CDR1 SGHAT and CDR2 FQNNGV. The germline V and J ends were trimmed by 6 bases and 4 bases, with 13 bases remaining between them. This CDR3 reads CASSRGTSGNTIYF. The CDR3 nucleotides read TGTGCCAGCAGTCGTGGAACATCGGGAAACACCATATATTTT. The full variable domain, with the rest looked up from reference TRBV11-2 and TRBJ1-3, is EAGVAQSPRYKIIEKRQSVAFWCNPISGHATLYWYQQILGQGPKLLIQFQNNGVVDDSQLPKDRFSAERLKGVDSTLKIQPAKLEDSAVYLCASSRGTSGNTIYFGEGSWLTVV.

The rearrangement uses TRBV11-1 and TRBJ2-5, with 15 bases aligning to TRBD2. Trimming removed 5 bases from V and 1 base from J; junction bases left unmatched: 5. The CDR3 spans 17 residues. CDR1 is SGHAT and CDR2 is FQDESV in the germline V gene (reference sequence). The CDR3 loop is CASSPRTSGGAQETQYF. The DNA of the CDR3 is TGTGCCAGCAGCCCCCGGACTAGCGGGGGGGCCCAAGAGACCCAGTACTTC.